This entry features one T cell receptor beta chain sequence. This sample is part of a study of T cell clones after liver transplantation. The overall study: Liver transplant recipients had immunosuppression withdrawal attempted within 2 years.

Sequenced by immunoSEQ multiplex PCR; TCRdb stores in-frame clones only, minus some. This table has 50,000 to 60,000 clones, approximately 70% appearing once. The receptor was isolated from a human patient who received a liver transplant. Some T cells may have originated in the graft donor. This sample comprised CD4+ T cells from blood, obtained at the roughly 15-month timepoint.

CDR3 nucleotides: TGTGCCTGGAGAGAGGGGGGGAGGGAGACCCAGTACTTC. Amino acid sequence: CAWREGGRETQYF. The rearrangement links TRBV30 to TRBJ2-5; possibly TRBD2 for D (7 bases). Looked up from germline, CDR1 is GTSNPN and CDR2 is SVGIG (reference sequence). The CDR3 consists of 13 residues. Between the trimmed V and J ends, which lost 3 bases and 5 bases, there was a span of 13 bases.